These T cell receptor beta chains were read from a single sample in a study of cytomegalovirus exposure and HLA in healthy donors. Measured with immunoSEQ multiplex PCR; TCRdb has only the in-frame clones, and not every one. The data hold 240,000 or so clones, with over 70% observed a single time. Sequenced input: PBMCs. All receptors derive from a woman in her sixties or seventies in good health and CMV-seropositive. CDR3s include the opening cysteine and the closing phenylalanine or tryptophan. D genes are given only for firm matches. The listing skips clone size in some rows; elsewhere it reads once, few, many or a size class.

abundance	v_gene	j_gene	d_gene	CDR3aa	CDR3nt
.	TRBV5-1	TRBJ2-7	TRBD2	CASSLAQREVYEQYF	TGCGCCAGCAGCTTGGCCCAGCGGGAGGTCTACGAGCAGTACTTC
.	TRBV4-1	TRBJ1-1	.	CASSQDLGEEAFF	TGCGCCAGCAGCCAAGATCTTGGAGAAGAAGCTTTCTTT
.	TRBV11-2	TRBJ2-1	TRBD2	CASSSRTSGSSYNEQFF	TGTGCCAGCAGCTCGCGGACTAGCGGTAGCTCCTACAATGAGCAGTTCTTC
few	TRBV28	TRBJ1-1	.	CATGWNTEAFF	TGTGCCACTGGCTGGAACACTGAAGCTTTCTTT
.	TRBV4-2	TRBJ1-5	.	CASSQDRVQRQPQHF	TGTGCCAGCAGCCAAGATCGGGTGCAGCGCCAGCCCCAGCATTTT
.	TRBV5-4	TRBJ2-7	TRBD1	CASSLSGQGQYEQYF	TGTGCCAGCAGCTTGAGCGGACAGGGGCAATACGAGCAGTACTTC
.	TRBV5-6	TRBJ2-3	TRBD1	CASRTGTGSLSADTQYF	TGTGCCAGCAGGACCGGGACAGGGTCATTATCTGCAGATACGCAGTATTTT
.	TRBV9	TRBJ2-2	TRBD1	CASSPRTGRTGELFF	TGTGCCAGCAGTCCTCGGACAGGGCGCACCGGGGAGCTGTTTTTT
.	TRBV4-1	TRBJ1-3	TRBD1	CASSHDRDSGSTIYF	TGCGCCAGCAGCCATGACAGGGACTCTGGAAGCACCATATATTTT
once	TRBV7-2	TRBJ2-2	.	CASSLASSTGELFF	TGTGCCAGCAGCTTAGCGAGTTCCACCGGGGAGCTGTTTTTT
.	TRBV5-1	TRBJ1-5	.	CASSLDPGFNQPQHF	TGCGCCAGCAGCTTGGACCCAGGCTTCAATCAGCCCCAGCATTTT
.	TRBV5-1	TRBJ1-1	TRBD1	CASSLESPGGTEAFF	TGCGCCAGCAGCTTGGAGTCCCCAGGGGGCACTGAAGCTTTCTTT
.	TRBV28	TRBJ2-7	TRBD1	CASNEDRLNYEQYF	TGTGCCAGCAACGAGGACAGGCTAAACTACGAGCAGTACTTC
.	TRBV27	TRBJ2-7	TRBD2	CASRGGLAGDEQYF	TGTGCCAGCAGAGGGGGACTAGCGGGAGACGAGCAGTACTTC
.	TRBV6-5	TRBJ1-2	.	CASSRTANYGYTF	TGTGCCAGCAGCAGGACAGCCAACTATGGCTACACCTTC
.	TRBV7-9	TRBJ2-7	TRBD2	CASSSLAVSYEQYF	TGTGCCAGCAGCTCCCTAGCGGTCTCCTACGAGCAGTACTTC
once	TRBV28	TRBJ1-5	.	CASSLRRRGVSNQPQHF	TGTGCCAGCAGTTTAAGGAGGAGGGGCGTTAGCAATCAGCCCCAGCATTTT
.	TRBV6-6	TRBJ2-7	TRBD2	CASTHTSGIQYEQYF	TGTGCCAGCACCCACACTAGCGGGATTCAATACGAGCAGTACTTC
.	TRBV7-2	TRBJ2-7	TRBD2	CASSLSPPLAGGRQYF	TGTGCCAGCAGCTTAAGCCCCCCCCTAGCGGGAGGGAGGCAGTACTTC
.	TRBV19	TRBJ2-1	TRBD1	CASSSGTATYEQFF	TGTGCCAGTAGTTCCGGGACAGCTACATATGAGCAGTTCTTC
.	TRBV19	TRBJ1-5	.	CASKGSGGQPQHF	TGTGCCAGTAAGGGATCAGGAGGCCAGCCCCAGCATTTT
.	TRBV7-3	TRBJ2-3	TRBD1	CASSVSRDRGTDTQYF	TGTGCCAGCAGCGTCAGCCGGGACAGGGGCACAGATACGCAGTATTTT
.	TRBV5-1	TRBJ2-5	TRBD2	CASSLEGLLAGVQETQYF	TGCGCCAGCAGCTTGGAAGGTCTGCTAGCGGGAGTCCAAGAGACCCAGTACTTC
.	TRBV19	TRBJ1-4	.	CASSISGFTNEKLFF	TGTGCCAGTAGTATCAGCGGTTTTACTAATGAAAAACTGTTTTTT
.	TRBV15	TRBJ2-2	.	CATSNLYTNTGELFF	TGTGCCACCAGCAACCTTTACACGAACACCGGGGAGCTGTTTTTT
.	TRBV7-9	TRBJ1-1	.	CASTMFDRNTEAFF	TGTGCCAGCACCATGTTTGATAGGAACACTGAAGCTTTCTTT
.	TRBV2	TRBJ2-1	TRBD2	CASSVVAGGNEQFF	TGTGCCAGCAGTGTAGTAGCGGGAGGGAATGAGCAGTTCTTC
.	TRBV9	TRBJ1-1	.	CASSAQGFQTEAFF	TGTGCCAGCAGCGCCCAGGGGTTTCAAACTGAAGCTTTCTTT
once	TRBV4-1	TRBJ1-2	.	CASSQGVQAGLYGYTF	TGCGCCAGCAGCCAAGGCGTCCAAGCAGGGCTTTATGGCTACACCTTC
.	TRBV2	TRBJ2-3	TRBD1	CASRGRRGTGNRGATDTQYF	TGTGCCAGCAGGGGCAGGAGGGGGACAGGGAATCGCGGGGCCACAGATACGCAGTATTTT
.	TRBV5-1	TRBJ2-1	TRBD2	CASRASGNYNEQFF	TGCGCCAGCAGGGCTAGCGGGAACTACAATGAGCAGTTCTTC
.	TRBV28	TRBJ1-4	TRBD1	CASRPRTGGKANEKLFF	TGTGCCAGCAGACCCAGGACAGGGGGCAAGGCTAATGAAAAACTGTTTTTT
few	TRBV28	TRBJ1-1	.	CASSLFRSKSALDTEAFF	TGTGCCAGCAGTTTATTCCGTTCAAAGTCCGCGTTGGACACTGAAGCTTTCTTT
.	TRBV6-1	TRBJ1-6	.	CAGRLTGDSPLHF	TGTGCCGGCCGACTGACGGGGGACTCACCCCTCCACTTT
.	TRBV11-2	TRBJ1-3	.	CASSLGLSGNTIYF	TGTGCCAGCAGCTTAGGACTCTCTGGAAACACCATATATTTT
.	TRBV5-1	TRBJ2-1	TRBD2	CASSSDRRSSGRALKMNEQFF	TGCGCCAGCAGCTCTGACCGGCGGAGTAGCGGGAGGGCCCTCAAGATGAATGAGCAGTTCTTC
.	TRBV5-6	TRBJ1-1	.	CASKSRTANTEAFF	TGTGCCAGCAAGTCGCGGACAGCCAACACTGAAGCTTTCTTT
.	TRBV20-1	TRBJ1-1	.	CSARGGLEAFF	TGCAGTGCTAGGGGTGGACTTGAAGCTTTCTTT
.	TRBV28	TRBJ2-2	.	CASSLRRQVNTGELFF	TGTGCCAGCAGTTTACGGAGACAGGTGAACACCGGGGAGCTGTTTTTT
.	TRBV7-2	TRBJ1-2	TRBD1	CASSSDRVGGYTF	TGTGCCAGCAGCTCGGACAGGGTCGGAGGCTACACCTTC
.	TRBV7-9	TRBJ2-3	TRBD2	CSSSLGASGTTDTQYF	TGTTCCAGCAGCTTAGGAGCTAGCGGGACCACAGATACGCAGTATTTT
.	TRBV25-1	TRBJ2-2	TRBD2	CASSGERETIGELFF	TGTGCCAGCAGTGGGGAGCGGGAGACAATCGGGGAGCTGTTTTTT
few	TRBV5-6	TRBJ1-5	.	CASSLGGLGNQPQHF	TGTGCCAGCAGCTTGGGAGGGCTGGGCAATCAGCCCCAGCATTTT
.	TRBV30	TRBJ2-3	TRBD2	CAWSDVAGVADTQYF	TGTGCCTGGAGTGACGTGGCGGGAGTAGCAGATACGCAGTATTTT
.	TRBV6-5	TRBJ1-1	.	CASSSSESTEAFF	TGTGCCAGCAGTTCGTCTGAGAGTACTGAAGCTTTCTTT
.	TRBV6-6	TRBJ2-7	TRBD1	CASRGKPGQSSYEQYF	TGTGCCAGCAGGGGAAAACCGGGACAGAGCTCCTACGAGCAGTACTTC
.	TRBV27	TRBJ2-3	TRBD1	CASSLSRGTGYPDTQYF	TGTGCCAGCAGTTTGTCTCGGGGGACAGGGTACCCAGATACGCAGTATTTT
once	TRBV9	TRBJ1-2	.	CASSVDAQGIGGYTF	TGTGCCAGCAGCGTAGACGCGCAGGGTATAGGAGGCTACACCTTC
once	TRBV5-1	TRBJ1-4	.	CASSSGSVKNEKLFF	TGCGCCAGCAGCTCGGGGTCAGTCAAAAATGAAAAACTGTTTTTT
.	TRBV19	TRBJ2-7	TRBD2	CASSTSGYEQYF	TGTGCCAGTAGTACTAGCGGCTACGAGCAGTACTTC
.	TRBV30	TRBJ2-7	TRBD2	CACTSGSSYEQYF	TGTGCCTGCACTAGCGGCAGCTCCTACGAGCAGTACTTC